This TCR beta chain was profiled in a study of cytomegalovirus exposure and HLA in healthy donors. Overall study results and limits: In a later analysis, a missense DCLRE1C variant was linked to TCR beta V- and J-gene trimming. Reportedly, cytomegalovirus status was diagnosed with high sensitivity and specificity. Earlier results showed most TCR beta V segments being productive about 87% or about 30% of the time. A later analysis appeared to link common viral pathogens to several of the most significant clusters.

Germline V lookup: CDR1 LGHNA, CDR2 YSLEER. The CDR3 loop spans 17 amino acids. With V trimmed by 0 bases and J by 4 bases, 6 bases remained unmatched. As regards this clone: Its antigen is unknown.

PCR employed 60 Vbeta and 13 Jbeta primers. Clones were sequenced by immunoSEQ multiplex PCR, and TCRdb holds only the in-frame ones, with some missing. Of fewer than 200,000 clones in the sample, around 80% were seen once. The TCR sequence derives from a female donor in good health and CMV-seronegative. The V call is TRBV4-3, the J call TRBJ2-1; TRBD2 matches 10 bases. Sequencing was carried out using PBMCs. In DNA form, the CDR3 reads TGCGCCAGCAGCCAAGACTTAGCGGGGGGTCCTTACAATGAGCAGTTCTTC. It codes for CASSQDLAGGPYNEQFF.